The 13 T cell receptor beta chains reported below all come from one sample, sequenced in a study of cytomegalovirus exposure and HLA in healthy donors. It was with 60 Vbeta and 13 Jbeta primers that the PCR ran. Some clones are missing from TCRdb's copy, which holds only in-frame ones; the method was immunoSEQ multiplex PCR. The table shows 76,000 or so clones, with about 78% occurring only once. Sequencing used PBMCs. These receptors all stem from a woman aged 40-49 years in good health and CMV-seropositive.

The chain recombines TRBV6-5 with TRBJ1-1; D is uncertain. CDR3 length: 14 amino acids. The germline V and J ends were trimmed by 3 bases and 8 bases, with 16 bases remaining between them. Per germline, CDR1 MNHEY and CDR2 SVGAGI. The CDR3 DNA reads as TGTGCCAGCAGTTATTTCGGAGGGAGTCAAGAAGCTTTCTTT. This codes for CASSYFGGSQEAFF.

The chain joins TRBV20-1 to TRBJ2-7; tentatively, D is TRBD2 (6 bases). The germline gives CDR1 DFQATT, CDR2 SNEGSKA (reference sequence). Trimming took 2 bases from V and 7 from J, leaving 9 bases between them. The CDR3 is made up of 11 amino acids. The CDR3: CSARSGPEQYF. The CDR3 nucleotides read TGCAGTGCTAGAAGCGGGCCTGAGCAGTACTTC.

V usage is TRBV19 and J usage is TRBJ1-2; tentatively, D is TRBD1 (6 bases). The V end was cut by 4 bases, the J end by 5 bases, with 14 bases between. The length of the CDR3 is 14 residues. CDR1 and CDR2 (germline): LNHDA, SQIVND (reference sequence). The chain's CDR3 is CASSTLQGPYGYTF. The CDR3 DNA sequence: TGTGCCAGTAGTACTTTACAGGGACCGTATGGCTACACCTTC.

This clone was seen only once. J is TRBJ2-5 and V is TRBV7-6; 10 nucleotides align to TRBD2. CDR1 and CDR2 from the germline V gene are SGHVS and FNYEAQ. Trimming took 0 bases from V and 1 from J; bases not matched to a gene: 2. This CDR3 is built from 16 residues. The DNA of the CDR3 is TGTGCCAGCAGCTTAGCTCCTAGCGGGGGCCAAGAGACCCAGTACTTC. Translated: CASSLAPSGGQETQYF. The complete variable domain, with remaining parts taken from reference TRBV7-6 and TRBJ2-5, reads GAGVSQSPRYKVTKRGQDVALRCDPISGHVSLYWYRQALGQGPEFLTYFNYEAQQDKSGLPNDRFSAERPEGSISTLTIQRTEQRDSAMYRCASSLAPSGGQETQYFGPGTRLLVL.

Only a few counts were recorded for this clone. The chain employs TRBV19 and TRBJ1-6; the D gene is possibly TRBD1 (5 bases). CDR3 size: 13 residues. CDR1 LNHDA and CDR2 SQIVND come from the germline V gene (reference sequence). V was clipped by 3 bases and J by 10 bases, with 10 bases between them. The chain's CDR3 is CASSIQGTSPLHF. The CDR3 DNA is TGTGCCAGTAGTATTCAGGGAACATCACCCCTCCACTTT.

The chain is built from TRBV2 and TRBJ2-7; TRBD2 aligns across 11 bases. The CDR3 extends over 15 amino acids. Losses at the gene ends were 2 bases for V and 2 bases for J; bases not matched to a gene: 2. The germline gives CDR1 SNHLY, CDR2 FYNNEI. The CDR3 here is CASSESSGGAYEQYF. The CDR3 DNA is TGTGCCAGCAGTGAAAGTAGCGGGGGGGCCTACGAGCAGTACTTC.

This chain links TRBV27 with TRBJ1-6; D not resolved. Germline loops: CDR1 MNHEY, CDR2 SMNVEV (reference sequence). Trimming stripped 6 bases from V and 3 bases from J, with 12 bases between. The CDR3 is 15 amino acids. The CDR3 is CASRPSGVYNSPLHF. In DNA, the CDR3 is TGTGCCAGCAGGCCATCGGGAGTCTATAATTCACCCCTCCACTTT.

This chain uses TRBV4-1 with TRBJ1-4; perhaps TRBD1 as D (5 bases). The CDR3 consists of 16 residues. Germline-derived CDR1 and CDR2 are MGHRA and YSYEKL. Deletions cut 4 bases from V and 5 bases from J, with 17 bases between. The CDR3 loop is CASSLAWGGENEKLFF. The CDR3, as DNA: TGCGCCAGCAGCCTGGCATGGGGGGGAGAAAATGAAAAACTGTTTTTT.

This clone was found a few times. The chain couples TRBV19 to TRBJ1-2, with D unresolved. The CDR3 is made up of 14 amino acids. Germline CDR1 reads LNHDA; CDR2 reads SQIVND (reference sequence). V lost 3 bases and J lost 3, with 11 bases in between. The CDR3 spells CASSMQGGDYGYTF. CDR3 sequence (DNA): TGTGCCAGTAGTATGCAAGGCGGTGACTATGGCTACACCTTC. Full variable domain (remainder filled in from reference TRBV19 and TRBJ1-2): DGGITQSPKYLFRKEGQNVTLSCEQNLNHDAMYWYRQDPGQGLRLIYYSQIVNDFQKGDIAEGYSVSREKKESFPLTVTSAQKNPTAFYLCASSMQGGDYGYTFGSGTRLTVV.

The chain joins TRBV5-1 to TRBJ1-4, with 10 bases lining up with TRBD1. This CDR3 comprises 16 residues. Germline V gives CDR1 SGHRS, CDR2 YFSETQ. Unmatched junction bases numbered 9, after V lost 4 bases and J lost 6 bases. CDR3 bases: TGCGCCAGCAGCCCCCAACCGGGACAGGGGTATGAAAAACTGTTTTTT. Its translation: CASSPQPGQGYEKLFF.

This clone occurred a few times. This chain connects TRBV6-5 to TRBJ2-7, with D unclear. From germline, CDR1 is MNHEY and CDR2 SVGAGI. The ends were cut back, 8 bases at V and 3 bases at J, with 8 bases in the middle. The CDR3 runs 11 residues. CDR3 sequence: CASGQVYEQYF. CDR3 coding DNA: TGTGCCAGCGGGCAGGTCTACGAGCAGTACTTC.

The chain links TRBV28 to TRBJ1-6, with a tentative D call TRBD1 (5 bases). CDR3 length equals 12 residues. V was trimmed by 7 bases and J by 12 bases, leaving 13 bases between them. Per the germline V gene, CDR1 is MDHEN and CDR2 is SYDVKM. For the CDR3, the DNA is TGTGCCAGCACCCCCCCTAGGGGACCCCTCCACTTT. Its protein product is CASTPPRGPLHF. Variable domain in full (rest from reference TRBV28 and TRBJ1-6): DVKVTQSSRYLVKRTGEKVFLECVQDMDHENMFWYRQDPGLGLRLIYFSYDVKMKEKGDIPEGYSVSREKKERFSLILESASTNQTSMYLCASTPPRGPLHFGNGTRLTVT.

The CDR3 DNA reads TGCGCCAGCAGCTCGCAGGGCCGAGAGACCCAGTACTTC. Protein: CASSSQGRETQYF. This chain links TRBV5-1 with TRBJ2-5; a weak D match, TRBD1 (5 bases). V was cut by 3 bases and J by 4 bases, with 10 bases left in between. The CDR3 covers 13 residues. The germline CDR1 and CDR2 sequences are SGHRS and YFSETQ.